This entry concerns a single T cell receptor (beta chain). Its ends do not fully match the called genes, so a read error is possible. Clones were read by immunoSEQ multiplex PCR, and TCRdb kept only the in-frame ones, dropping some. The table has some 240,000 clones, 75% to 90% seen once. The data were taken from a study of blood T cell repertoires in COVID-19. This sequence was found in a woman in her sixties or seventies with active or convalescent COVID-19. The sequenced material came from peripheral blood.

The CDR3 nucleotides read TGTGCCAGCAGGGAAGTAGCGGGGGGCCGAAATACGCAGTATTTT. It is translated as CASREVAGGRNTQYF. V gene TRBV2 combines with J gene TRBJ2-3; 10 bases fit TRBD2. The germline gives CDR1 SNHLY, CDR2 FYNNEI. CDR3 length: 15 residues.